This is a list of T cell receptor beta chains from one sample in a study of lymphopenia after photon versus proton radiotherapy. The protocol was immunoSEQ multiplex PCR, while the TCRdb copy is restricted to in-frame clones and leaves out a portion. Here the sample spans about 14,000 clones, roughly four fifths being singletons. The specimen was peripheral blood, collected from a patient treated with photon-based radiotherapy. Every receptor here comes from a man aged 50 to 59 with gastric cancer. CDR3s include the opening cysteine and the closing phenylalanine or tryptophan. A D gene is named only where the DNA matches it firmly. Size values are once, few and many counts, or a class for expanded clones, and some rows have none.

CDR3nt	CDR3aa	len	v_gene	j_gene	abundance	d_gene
TGTGCCAGCAGTTCTTTTGGTCTCTATGAAGCTTTCTTT	CASSSFGLYEAFF	13	TRBV6-5	TRBJ1-1	-	-
TGTGCCAGCAGTGATTTAGCGGGGGGGTCATGGTACGAGCAGTACTTC	CASSDLAGGSWYEQYF	16	TRBV2	TRBJ2-7	-	TRBD2
TGTGCCAGCAGCGGAGGGCGGGAGAGCACAGATACGCAGTATTTT	CASSGGRESTDTQYF	15	TRBV4-2	TRBJ2-3	-	TRBD2
TGTGCCTGGAGTGTACAGAGCAATCAGCCCCAGCATTTT	CAWSVQSNQPQHF	13	TRBV30	TRBJ1-5	few	-
TGTGCCAGCAGCCCCTACTTTGGGGACGCGGCAGATACGCAGTATTTT	CASSPYFGDAADTQYF	16	TRBV4-2	TRBJ2-3	-	-
TGCGCCAGCCTTTCCCCCGGACAGGGCGCTGGCTACACCTTC	CASLSPGQGAGYTF	14	TRBV23-1	TRBJ1-2	-	TRBD1
TGCGCCAGCAGCATAGACAGGGGTTCGGCCTACGAGCAGTACTTC	CASSIDRGSAYEQYF	15	TRBV5-1	TRBJ2-7	-	TRBD1
TGCGCCAGCAGCCCGAACGAGGACTCTGGGGCCAACGTCCTGACTTTC	CASSPNEDSGANVLTF	16	TRBV4-3	TRBJ2-6	-	-
TGCGCCAGCAGCCCTCCAACCGGGGATGGCTACACCTTC	CASSPPTGDGYTF	13	TRBV5-1	TRBJ1-2	-	-
TGTGCCAGCAGCTTGGACAGGGACTATGGCTACACCTTC	CASSLDRDYGYTF	13	TRBV5-4	TRBJ1-2	-	-
TGTGCCAGTAGCGGTGACAATGAGCAGTTCTTC	CASSGDNEQFF	11	TRBV11-3	TRBJ2-1	-	-
TGTGCCAGTAGCCTTACTAGAACCTACGAGCAGTACTTC	CASSLTRTYEQYF	13	TRBV19	TRBJ2-7	-	-
TGTGCCAGCAGCGTCAAGGGGACCGGAGCGTCTGGAAACACCATATATTTT	CASSVKGTGASGNTIYF	17	TRBV9	TRBJ1-3	once	-
TGTGCCACCAGCAGAAGGGACAGACAAGAGACCCAGTACTTC	CATSRRDRQETQYF	14	TRBV15	TRBJ2-5	once	TRBD1
TGTGCCAGCAGGAGCACTAGCGGACTCACAGATACGCAGTATTTT	CASRSTSGLTDTQYF	15	TRBV6-1	TRBJ2-3	-	TRBD2
TGTGCCAGCAGCTTGCTACGGGGGGGCCAATTCGGGGAGCTGTTTTTT	CASSLLRGGQFGELFF	16	TRBV5-8	TRBJ2-2	-	TRBD2
TGTGCCAGTATGGGGGCCCGAAAGTCAAATACGCAGTATTTT	CASMGARKSNTQYF	14	TRBV19	TRBJ2-3	-	-
TGCGCCAGCAGCCAAGATCTCATAGGGGACTATGGCTACACCTTC	CASSQDLIGDYGYTF	15	TRBV4-3	TRBJ1-2	once	-
TGTGCCAGCAGTGACTCATGGGTCAACTATGGCTACACCTTC	CASSDSWVNYGYTF	14	TRBV6-4	TRBJ1-2	-	-
TGTGCCAGCTCACCCTTCGGGGACGATAAGCCCCAGCATTTT	CASSPFGDDKPQHF	14	TRBV18	TRBJ1-5	-	-
TGTGCCAGCAGCTCAACTGGTTCACCCCTCCACTTT	CASSSTGSPLHF	12	TRBV11-2	TRBJ1-6	few	-
TGCGCCAGCAGCCAAGTCCCATTTTTTGAGGACAGGGAATACGAGCAGTACTTC	CASSQVPFFEDREYEQYF	18	TRBV4-1	TRBJ2-7	-	TRBD1
TGTGCCAGCAGTTGTCGGCCCCAGCATTTT	CASSCRPQHF	10	TRBV6-5	TRBJ1-5	-	-
TGTGCCACCAGCAGAGGAGACGCCAATAATGAAAAACTGTCTTTT	CATSRGDANNEKLSF	15	TRBV15	TRBJ1-4	-	-
TGTGCCAGCAGCGTATCCCGCGGGGGGGCCGGCACCGGGGAGCTGTTTTTT	CASSVSRGGAGTGELFF	17	TRBV9	TRBJ2-2	once	TRBD2
TGTGCCAGCAATTCAGGGGTTTGGGGAGAGACCCAGTACTTC	CASNSGVWGETQYF	14	TRBV2	TRBJ2-5	-	-
TGCAGCGTTGACAGGGGGAACGATGAGCAGTTCTTC	CSVDRGNDEQFF	12	TRBV29-1	TRBJ2-1	-	TRBD1
TGTGCCAGCAGCCCCGGGACAGTCGGAAACACCATATATTTT	CASSPGTVGNTIYF	14	TRBV7-3	TRBJ1-3	once	TRBD1
TGTGCCAGCAGCGTAGAGACGAGCTACACCTTC	CASSVETSYTF	11	TRBV9	TRBJ1-2	-	-
TGTGCCACTTGGGGACGGACGAACACCGGGGAGCTGTTTTTT	CATWGRTNTGELFF	14	TRBV19	TRBJ2-2	-	-
TGCAGCGTGTCAGGGTCAACAGAGACCCAGTACTTC	CSVSGSTETQYF	12	TRBV29-1	TRBJ2-5	-	-
TGTGCCTGGACCAAAGGGGGTTCGGGATTTCAGTACTTC	CAWTKGGSGFQYF	13	TRBV30	TRBJ2-4	-	-
TGTGCCAGCTCACCATGGGCAGGGGGCTCCTCCTACGAGCAGTACTTC	CASSPWAGGSSYEQYF	16	TRBV18	TRBJ2-7	-	TRBD1
TGTGCCAGCAGTTCACTCCCTGGGGCGGGGGAGTACAATGAGCAGTTCTTC	CASSSLPGAGEYNEQFF	17	TRBV5-5	TRBJ2-1	-	TRBD2
TGTGCCAGTAGTATTAACGGGGGGGCCCGAGAGACCCAGTACTTC	CASSINGGARETQYF	15	TRBV19	TRBJ2-5	-	TRBD2
TGTGCCAGCAGACAAACACCGAACACTGAAGCTTTCTTT	CASRQTPNTEAFF	13	TRBV7-8	TRBJ1-1	-	-
TGTGCCAGCAGGGAAACTAACTGGGACACTGAAGCTTTCTTT	CASRETNWDTEAFF	14	TRBV6-1	TRBJ1-1	-	-
TGTGCCAGCTTCCAAAGGCGGACTGAAGCTTTCTTT	CASFQRRTEAFF	12	TRBV18	TRBJ1-1	-	-
TGTGCCAGCAGTGAAGACGGCTCCTCTGGGGCCAACGTCCTGACTTTC	CASSEDGSSGANVLTF	16	TRBV6-1	TRBJ2-6	-	-
TGCGCCAGCAGCCCGTCAAAGGGAAACACCATATATTTT	CASSPSKGNTIYF	13	TRBV5-1	TRBJ1-3	-	-
TGTGCCAGCAGCTTCCACACGAGCTCCTACAATGAGCAGTTCTTC	CASSFHTSSYNEQFF	15	TRBV7-3	TRBJ2-1	-	-
TGTGCCAGCAGCTTGGGGGGACAGAACACTGAAGCTTTCTTT	CASSLGGQNTEAFF	14	TRBV7-9	TRBJ1-1	-	-
TGTGCCAGCAGCTTAGAGCTTCAGGGGGCTGAGGATACGCAGTATTTT	CASSLELQGAEDTQYF	16	TRBV11-1	TRBJ2-3	-	TRBD1
TGCAGCGTCCCTAGCGGGGGGGCTCGGGAGACCCAGTACTTC	CSVPSGGARETQYF	14	TRBV29-1	TRBJ2-5	once	TRBD2
TGTGCCTGGAGTCTGGGAACCACCATATATTTT	CAWSLGTTIYF	11	TRBV30	TRBJ1-3	-	-
TGTGCCAGTAAAAGGATAGTGAATACTGAAGCTTTCTTT	CASKRIVNTEAFF	13	TRBV19	TRBJ1-1	-	-
TGTGCCAGCAGCTTCCCAGAGGCTCCGGGAGGCTACACCTTC	CASSFPEAPGGYTF	14	TRBV7-2	TRBJ1-2	-	-